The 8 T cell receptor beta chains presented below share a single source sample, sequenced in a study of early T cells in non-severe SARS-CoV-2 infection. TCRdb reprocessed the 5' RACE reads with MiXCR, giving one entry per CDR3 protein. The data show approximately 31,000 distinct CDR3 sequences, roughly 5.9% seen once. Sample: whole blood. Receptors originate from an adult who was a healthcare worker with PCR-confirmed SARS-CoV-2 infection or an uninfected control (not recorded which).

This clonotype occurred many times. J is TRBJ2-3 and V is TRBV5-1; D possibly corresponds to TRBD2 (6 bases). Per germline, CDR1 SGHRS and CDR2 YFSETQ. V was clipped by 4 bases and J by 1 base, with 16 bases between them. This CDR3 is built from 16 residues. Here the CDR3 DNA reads TGCGCCAGCAGCGCGGGACTCGCCTCTCGCACAGATACGCAGTATTTT. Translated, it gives CASSAGLASRTDTQYF. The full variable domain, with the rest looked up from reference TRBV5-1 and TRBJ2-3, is KAGVTQTPRYLIKTRGQQVTLSCSPISGHRSVSWYQQTPGQGLQFLFEYFSETQRNKGNFPGRFSGRQFSNSRSEMNVSTLELGDSALYLCASSAGLASRTDTQYFGPGTRLTVL.

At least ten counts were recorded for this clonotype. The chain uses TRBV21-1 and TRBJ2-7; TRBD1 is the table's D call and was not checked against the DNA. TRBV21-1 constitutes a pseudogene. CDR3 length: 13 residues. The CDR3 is CASGQDRAYEQYV. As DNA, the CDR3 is TGTGCCAGCGGACAGGACAGGGCCTACGAGCAGTACGTC.

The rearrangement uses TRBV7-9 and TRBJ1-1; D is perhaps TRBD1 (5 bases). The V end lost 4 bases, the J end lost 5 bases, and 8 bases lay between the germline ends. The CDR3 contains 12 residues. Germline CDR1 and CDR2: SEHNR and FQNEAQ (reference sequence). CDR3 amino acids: CASSWGGTEAFF. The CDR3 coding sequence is TGTGCCAGCAGCTGGGGCGGGACTGAAGCTTTCTTT.

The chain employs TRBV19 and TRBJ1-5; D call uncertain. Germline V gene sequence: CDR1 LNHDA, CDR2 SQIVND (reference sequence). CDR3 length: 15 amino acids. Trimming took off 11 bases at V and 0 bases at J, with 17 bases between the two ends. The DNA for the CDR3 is TGTGCCCAGATCGCAGCCCCTTATAGCAATCAGCCCCAGCATTTT. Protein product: CAQIAAPYSNQPQHF.

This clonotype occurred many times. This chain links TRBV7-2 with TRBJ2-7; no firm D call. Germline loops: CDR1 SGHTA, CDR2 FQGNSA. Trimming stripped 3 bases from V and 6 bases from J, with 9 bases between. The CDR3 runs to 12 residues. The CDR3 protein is CASSLYGGEQYV. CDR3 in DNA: TGTGCCAGCAGCTTGTATGGTGGCGAGCAGTACGTC.

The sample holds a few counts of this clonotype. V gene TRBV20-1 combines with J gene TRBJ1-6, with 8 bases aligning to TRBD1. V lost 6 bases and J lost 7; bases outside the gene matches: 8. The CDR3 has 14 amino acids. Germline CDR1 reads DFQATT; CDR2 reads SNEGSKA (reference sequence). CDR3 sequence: CSAPWTGQNSPLHF. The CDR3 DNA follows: TGCAGTGCGCCATGGACAGGGCAGAATTCACCCCTCCACTTT.

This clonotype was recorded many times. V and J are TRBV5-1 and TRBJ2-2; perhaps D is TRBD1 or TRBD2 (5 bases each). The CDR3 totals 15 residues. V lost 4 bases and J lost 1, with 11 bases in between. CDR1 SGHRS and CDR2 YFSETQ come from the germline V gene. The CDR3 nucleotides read TGCGCCAGCAGCCAGGGACCAGGGAACACCGGGGAGCTGTTTTTT. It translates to CASSQGPGNTGELFF.

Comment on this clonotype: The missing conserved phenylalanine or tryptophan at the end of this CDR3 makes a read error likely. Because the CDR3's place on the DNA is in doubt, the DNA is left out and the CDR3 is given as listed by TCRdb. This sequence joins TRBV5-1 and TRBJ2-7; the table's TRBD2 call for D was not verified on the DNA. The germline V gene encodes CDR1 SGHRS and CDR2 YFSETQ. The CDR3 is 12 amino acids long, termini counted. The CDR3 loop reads CASSLAPRDLDG.